This TCR beta chain derives from a study of T cell repertoires in cytomegalovirus infection. Study results and limitations: Dominating the ex vivo response were HLA-C-restricted CMV-specific TCR beta clonotypes.

TCRdb reprocessed the reads via MiXCR and lists one record per CDR3 protein. The data show fewer than 850,000 distinct CDR3 sequences, under 35% seen once. The V and J ends lost 3 bases and 7 bases respectively, with 12 bases between them. This CDR3 is 12 amino acids long. Germline CDR1 is DFQATT and CDR2 is SNEGSKA (reference sequence). This clonotype was detected a few times. Its specificity is unknown. The receptor's source is a human donor in good health (CMV status not recorded). Some clones in this sample may be carry-over from other donors' samples. The specimen comprised cultured CD8+ T cells from PBMCs, sampled from culture after CMV antigen stimulation. The chain uses TRBV20-1 and TRBJ1-1, with a possible D match to TRBD1 (5 bases). The CDR3 is CSARTVSYEAFF. CDR3 DNA sequence: TGCAGTGCTAGGACAGTCAGCTATGAAGCTTTCTTT.